This T cell receptor (beta chain) was profiled in a study of cytomegalovirus exposure and HLA in healthy donors. Primers included in the PCR were 60 Vbeta and 13 Jbeta primers. The data were produced by immunoSEQ multiplex PCR, yet TCRdb's version contains in-frame clones alone and is incomplete. The repertoire holds 100,000 to 150,000 clones, over 60% seen once, with roughly 8.2% in the top ten. The germline V gene encodes CDR1 SGHTA and CDR2 FQGTGA. The CDR3 is made up of 11 amino acids. The V end lost 4 bases, the J end lost 3 bases, and 2 bases lay between the germline ends. The V gene is TRBV7-3, the J gene TRBJ2-3; no definite D call. This receptor was obtained from a woman between 40 and 55 years old in good health and CMV-seropositive. The source material was PBMCs. CDR3 sequence: CASSSTDTQYF. DNA of the CDR3: TGTGCCAGCAGCTCGACAGATACGCAGTATTTT.